What follows is one TCR beta chain and its context. Its antigen is still unknown. This record belongs to a study of shared clonotypes between healthy human individuals. Study-wide results and caveats: Clonotypes shared by all four sorted-subset donors had higher generation probabilities than non-shared clonotypes.

V was cut by 4 bases and J by 2 bases, with 11 bases left in between. Germline CDR1 is SNHLY and CDR2 is FYNNEI. The CDR3 is made up of 14 amino acids. Donors included only healthy HIV-negative adults lacking recent acute infections or vaccinations. Per the authors' pipeline: ImmunoSEQ junction-only sequences lacked quality scores, so their filtering differed. Here immunoSEQ multiplex PCR was the method, and the copy in TCRdb shows in-frame clones only, minus some. V and J calls and clone size are given by that table; D and trimming were obtained from the DNA. The data contain under 2,500,000 clones, nearly 97% of them singletons.

Sequencing was performed on naive CD4+ T cells sorted from blood. Subset reported: CD45RA+ positively selected. The chain has TRBV2 and TRBJ2-5, with TRBD1 as a possible D gene (6 bases). The TCR originated in a man in his late teens or twenties in good health. CDR3 bases: TGTGCCAGCAGTGCTCTGGGACAACAAGAGACCCAGTACTTC. This sequence encodes CASSALGQQETQYF.